This T cell receptor beta chain emerged from a study of identical twins. Findings and caveats of the study: Abundant beta clonotypes from cord blood bore fewer insertions; memory repertoires lacked this pattern. Low generation probability was overrepresented in out-of-frame alpha sequences shared by twins.

TCRdb called the 5' RACE reads again in MiXCR, with one record for every CDR3 protein. The table records 500,000 or so distinct CDR3 sequences, 12% to 15% of them present only once. This CDR3 comprises 15 residues. Germline CDR1 and CDR2: SGHNT and YYREEE (reference sequence). The trim removed 4 bases at V and 5 bases at J, leaving 9 bases unmatched. A note on this clonotype: What it binds is unknown.

The same data also went into a second study, on yellow fever vaccine responses in identical twins.

J is TRBJ2-1 and V is TRBV5-4; TRBD2 aligns across 7 bases. Sequenced input: CD4+ T cells sorted from blood. This sequence originates from a woman under 30 in good health. CDR3 protein: CASSHIGDYNNEQFF. DNA for the CDR3: TGTGCCAGCAGCCACATAGGGGACTACAACAATGAGCAGTTCTTC.